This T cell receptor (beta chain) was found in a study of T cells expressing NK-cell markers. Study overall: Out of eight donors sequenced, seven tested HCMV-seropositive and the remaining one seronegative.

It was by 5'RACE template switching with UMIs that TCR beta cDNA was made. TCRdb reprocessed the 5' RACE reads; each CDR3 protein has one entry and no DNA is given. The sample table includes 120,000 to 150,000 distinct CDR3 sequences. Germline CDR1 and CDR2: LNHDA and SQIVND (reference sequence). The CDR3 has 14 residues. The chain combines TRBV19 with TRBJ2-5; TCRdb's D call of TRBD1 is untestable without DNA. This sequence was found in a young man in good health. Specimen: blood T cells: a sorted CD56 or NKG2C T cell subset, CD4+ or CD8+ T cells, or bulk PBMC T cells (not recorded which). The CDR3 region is CASRVRDSGETQYF.